The 11 T cell receptor beta chains below were found in one sample sequenced in a study of cytomegalovirus exposure and HLA in healthy donors (dated by TCRdb to about 2017). Library method: the immunoSEQ multiplex PCR assay. The multiplex PCR relied on a mix of 60 forward primers for TCR Vbeta segments and 13 reverse primers for TCR Jbeta segments. What TCRdb holds here is the immuneACCESS table cut down to in-frame rearrangements. Part of the clones is not present; checked against another copy, under half of the missing clones reflect an unresolved V gene, and the others are unexplained. This sample gives under 200,000 clones in total; approximately 81% of them show up just once. Around 2% of the sample lies in the top ten. Sequencing input: PBMCs. Receptors were obtained from a man aged 18-30 years in good health and CMV-seronegative.

In this sample, this clone turned up once. The chain joins TRBV4-1 to TRBJ2-7; tentatively, D is TRBD1 (5 bases). Trimming left V 3 bases short and J 1 base short, with 13 bases between. The CDR3 covers 15 residues. CDR1 and CDR2 (germline): MGHRA, YSYEKL. CDR3 residues: CASSHMGTGSYEQYF. In nucleotides, the CDR3 is TGCGCCAGCAGCCATATGGGAACAGGATCCTACGAGCAGTACTTC.

V gene TRBV19 combines with J gene TRBJ2-7, with D perhaps matching TRBD2 (6 bases). Between the trimmed V and J ends, which lost 6 bases and 0 bases, there was a span of 18 bases. This CDR3 has 16 amino acids. The germline CDR1 and CDR2 sequences are LNHDA and SQIVND (reference sequence). The CDR3 bases are TGTGCCAGTAGCCTAAATTTAGCGGCCAGCTCCTACGAGCAGTACTTC. Its protein is CASSLNLAASSYEQYF.

A single count supports this clone. This chain links TRBV11-2 with TRBJ2-1, with D maybe TRBD1 (6 bases). The ends were cut back, 5 bases at V and 0 bases at J, with 8 bases in the middle. Germline-derived CDR1 and CDR2 are SGHAT and FQNNGV. This CDR3 is built from 14 residues. CDR3 loop: CASSRGSSYNEQFF. CDR3 coding DNA: TGTGCCAGCAGCAGGGGGAGCTCCTACAATGAGCAGTTCTTC.

J is TRBJ1-5 and V is TRBV12-5, with D unresolved. The CDR3 contains 17 residues. Trimming shortened V by 2 bases and J by 0 bases, and 14 bases separated the two germline ends. Germline CDR1 is LGHNT and CDR2 is FRNRAP. CDR3 amino acids: CASGLPAAGNSNQPQHF. DNA of the CDR3: TGTGCTAGTGGTTTGCCCGCCGCGGGGAATAGCAATCAGCCCCAGCATTTT. The entire variable domain, with the rest obtained from reference TRBV12-5 and TRBJ1-5, is as follows: DARVTQTPRHKVTEMGQEVTMRCQPILGHNTVFWYRQTMMQGLELLAYFRNRAPLDDSGMPKDRFSAEMPDATLATLKIQPSEPRDSAVYFCASGLPAAGNSNQPQHFGDGTRLSIL.

Only a few counts were recorded for this clone. The J gene is TRBJ2-3, the V gene TRBV19; possible D gene TRBD2, 5 bases. The CDR3 extends over 12 amino acids. The V gene lost 4 bases and the J gene lost 3 bases, with 5 bases spanning the gap. Germline V gene sequence: CDR1 LNHDA, CDR2 SQIVND (reference sequence). The CDR3 region is CASSRRTDTQYF. The CDR3 bases are TGTGCCAGTAGTAGGAGGACAGATACGCAGTATTTT.

The gene calls are TRBV28 and TRBJ1-6; no clear D gene. V lost 7 bases and J 10 bases, leaving 11 bases between the germline ends. Per the germline V gene, CDR1 is MDHEN and CDR2 is SYDVKM. This CDR3 region has 12 residues. The DNA for the CDR3 is TGTGCCAGCAACTTTGGGGAGTCACCCCTCCACTTT. It yields the protein CASNFGESPLHF.

This clone was seen just once. This chain joins TRBV30 and TRBJ2-7, with D possibly TRBD1 on 6 matching bases. Between the trimmed V and J ends, which lost 4 bases and 2 bases, there was a span of 9 bases. The CDR3 has 12 residues. In germline, CDR1 is GTSNPN, CDR2 SVGIG (reference sequence). CDR3 DNA: TGTGCCTGGATGAAGGGGGCCTACGAGCAGTACTTC. This sequence encodes CAWMKGAYEQYF.

The chain employs TRBV4-1 and TRBJ2-7; 7 nucleotides align to TRBD1. Trimming took 2 bases from V and 3 from J; bases not matched to a gene: 10. The CDR3 is 16 amino acids. The germline V gene encodes CDR1 MGHRA and CDR2 YSYEKL. The CDR3 sequence is CASSQNSGTDIYEQYF. The DNA for the CDR3 is TGCGCCAGCAGCCAAAATTCCGGGACAGACATCTACGAGCAGTACTTC.

J is TRBJ2-5 and V is TRBV5-1; the D gene is possibly TRBD2 (6 bases). Germline-derived CDR1 and CDR2 are SGHRS and YFSETQ. With 0 bases removed from V and 5 bases from J, the gap between germline ends came to 11 bases. There are 14 residues in the CDR3. As DNA, the CDR3 is TGCGCCAGCAGCTTGGAGGGACTTGCGGAGACCCAGTACTTC. Translated, it gives CASSLEGLAETQYF.

The J gene is TRBJ2-1, the V gene TRBV27, with 13 bases fitting TRBD2. With V trimmed by 6 bases and J by 8 bases, 4 bases remained unmatched. The CDR3 spans 14 residues. Germline assignment: CDR1 MNHEY and CDR2 SMNVEV (reference sequence). The CDR3 loop is CASSWTSGSDEQFF. DNA of the CDR3: TGTGCCAGCAGCTGGACTAGCGGGAGCGATGAGCAGTTCTTC.

This clone has just a few counts. J is TRBJ2-3 and V is TRBV6-4; D might be TRBD1 (6 bases). Trimming shortened V by 0 bases and J by 2 bases, and 9 bases separated the two germline ends. CDR3 length: 15 residues. Per germline, CDR1 MRHNA and CDR2 SNTAGT. The CDR3 sequence: CASSDSGGATDTQYF. CDR3 sequence (DNA): TGTGCCAGCAGTGACTCAGGGGGAGCCACAGATACGCAGTATTTT.